Each of the 5 T cell receptor beta chains below was sequenced from the same sample in a study of control samples from healthy donors and cancer patients. Data came from immunoSEQ multiplex PCR; TCRdb stores just in-frame clones and leaves some out. The sample lists around 30,000 clones; 85% to 90% were seen once. Source material: PBMCs. The receptor set was obtained from a woman between 35 and 50 years old with lung cancer.

V and J are TRBV4-2 and TRBJ1-3; D may be TRBD1 (6 bases). The CDR3 is made up of 16 amino acids. V was cut by 0 bases and J by 2 bases, with 11 bases left in between. CDR1 is LGHNA and CDR2 is YNFKEQ in the germline V gene. CDR3 bases: TGTGCCAGCAGCCAAGATGGGGGCGGAACTGGAAACACCATATATTTT. It translates to CASSQDGGGTGNTIYF.

J is TRBJ2-1 and V is TRBV7-3; 10 bases are a match to TRBD2. This CDR3 spans 15 amino acids. Trimming took 2 bases from V and 7 from J; bases not matched to a gene: 5. Per the germline V gene, CDR1 is SGHTA and CDR2 is FQGTGA. The CDR3 loop reads CASSLGSGGTNEQFF. CDR3 DNA: TGTGCCAGCAGCTTAGGTAGCGGGGGGACAAATGAGCAGTTCTTC.

J is TRBJ2-3 and V is TRBV9; TRBD2 aligns across 8 bases. CDR1 is SGDLS, CDR2 YYNGEE, per germline. The CDR3 contains 16 residues. Trimming took 3 bases from V and 1 from J; bases not matched to a gene: 7. CDR3 DNA: TGTGCCAGCAGCGCCGGGACTAGGGGGGGCACAGATACGCAGTATTTT. Amino acid sequence: CASSAGTRGGTDTQYF.

This chain connects TRBV6-6 to TRBJ1-2; D unresolved. Germline V lookup: CDR1 MNHNY, CDR2 SVGAGI (reference sequence). The CDR3 spans 13 residues. The germline V and J ends were trimmed by 4 bases and 5 bases, with 11 bases remaining between them. In DNA, the CDR3 is TGTGCCAGCAGTTCCCCGACGGATTATGGCTACACCTTC. The encoded protein is CASSSPTDYGYTF.

The genes are TRBV21-1 and TRBJ2-4. TRBV21-1 is described as a pseudogene. The CDR3 has 19 residues. The CDR3 DNA follows: TGTGCCAGCAGCATACCGGGACCAACGGGACGGGTAGCCAAAAACATTCAGTACTTC. Translating gives CASSIPGPTGRVAKNIQYF.